These T cell receptor beta chains were read from a single sample in a study of beta chain features in type 1 diabetes. Here immunoSEQ multiplex PCR was the method, and the copy in TCRdb shows in-frame clones only, minus some. The repertoire has roughly 400,000 clones, about 14% of them found once; the top ten carry approximately 0.035%. Sequenced: naive CD4+ T cells from blood. The origin of the receptors is a man under 40 in good health. CDR3s include the opening cysteine and the closing phenylalanine or tryptophan. A D gene is named only where the DNA matches it firmly. Expanded clones get a size class; other rows say once, few or many, or leave the size out.

NA,TRBJ2-1,few,TRBV19,TGTGCCAGTAGTAGGACGACTAATGAGCAGTTCTTC,CASSRTTNEQFF
NA,TRBJ2-5,few,TRBV4-3,TGCGCCAGCAGCCAAGTTCGGACTCCCGGGGAGACCCAGTACTTC,CASSQVRTPGETQYF
TRBD1,TRBJ2-2,few,TRBV4-3,TGCGCCAGCAGCCAACCGGGACAGGGGTTAGGCGAGCTGTTTTTT,CASSQPGQGLGELFF
TRBD2,TRBJ2-3,few,TRBV29-1,TGCAGCGTGAGCGGGAGATACACAGATACGCAGTATTTT,CSVSGRYTDTQYF
TRBD1,TRBJ1-1,NA,TRBV7-8,TGTGCCAGCAGCTTATCCCGACAGGGCACTGAAGCTTTCTTT,CASSLSRQGTEAFF
TRBD1,TRBJ1-4,NA,TRBV4-1,TGCGCCAGCAGCCAAGATTCACAGGGGGCGGGTGTCGGAGAAAAACTGTTTTTT,CASSQDSQGAGVGEKLFF
NA,TRBJ2-3,few,TRBV4-3,TGCGCCAGCAGCCAAGATAGGAGGGTCAGCACAGATACGCAGTATTTT,CASSQDRRVSTDTQYF
TRBD2,TRBJ2-1,NA,TRBV29-1,TGCAGCGTCGGGGGACTAGCGGGAGGTGAGCAGTTCTTC,CSVGGLAGGEQFF
TRBD2,TRBJ2-1,NA,TRBV7-2,TGTGCCAGCAGCTTAGCGCTATTGCGGGGGGTCCTAAATGAGCAGTTCTTC,CASSLALLRGVLNEQFF
TRBD1,TRBJ2-1,few,TRBV5-4,TGTGCCAGCAGATTTGGACTCCCCGGGACAGGTCCCGCTAATGAGCAGTTCTTC,CASRFGLPGTGPANEQFF
NA,TRBJ1-2,NA,TRBV5-6,TGTGCCAGCAGCCAAACAGGGTTCTATGGCTACACCTTC,CASSQTGFYGYTF
NA,TRBJ2-1,NA,TRBV30,TGTGCCTGGAGTTCCAGAGCTGAGCAGTTCTTC,CAWSSRAEQFF
NA,TRBJ1-1,NA,TRBV7-9,TGTGCCAGCAGCTTTGGTTCGGTGAGCACTGAAGCTTTCTTT,CASSFGSVSTEAFF
NA,TRBJ1-1,NA,TRBV30,TGTGCCTGGGACCAAGGGGGCACTGAAGCTTTCTTT,CAWDQGGTEAFF
NA,TRBJ1-1,NA,TRBV18,TGTGCCAGCTCACGCGGACAGATGGGTCCCAACACTGAAGCTTTCTTT,CASSRGQMGPNTEAFF
NA,TRBJ1-1,NA,TRBV5-1,TGCGCCAGCTACGAACAGGGTAACACTGAAGCTTTCTTT,CASYEQGNTEAFF
TRBD2,TRBJ2-1,few,TRBV9,TGTGCCAGCAGCGTAGCTACGGGGACTACCAATGAGCAGTTCTTC,CASSVATGTTNEQFF
TRBD1,TRBJ2-7,NA,TRBV14,TGTGCCAGCGGGGGGACAGGGTCCTACGAGCAGTACTTC,CASGGTGSYEQYF
TRBD1,TRBJ2-7,few,TRBV6-1,TGTGCCAGCAGGCCGCAACAGGGGATCGTCTACGAGCAGTACTTC,CASRPQQGIVYEQYF
NA,TRBJ2-4,NA,TRBV4-1,TGCGCCAGCAGCACTGGCAGGGGTGGGAAAAACATTCAGTACTTC,CASSTGRGGKNIQYF
NA,TRBJ2-3,NA,TRBV29-1,TGCAGCGCTTACGGACCCGCAGATACGCAGTATTTT,CSAYGPADTQYF
TRBD2,TRBJ2-5,few,TRBV14,TGTGCCAGCAGCAGACTAGCGGGCCAAGAGACCCAGTACTTC,CASSRLAGQETQYF
TRBD1,TRBJ1-3,few,TRBV7-9,TGTGCCAGCAGCCTGAGGACAGGGGAAGGAAACACCATATATTTT,CASSLRTGEGNTIYF
NA,TRBJ1-2,NA,TRBV30,TGTGCCTGGAGTGTACTTTCTAGGGGTAGTGGCTACACCTTC,CAWSVLSRGSGYTF
NA,TRBJ1-1,NA,TRBV4-1,TGCGCCAGCAGCCAGGGCCGAGGGAACACTGAAGCTTTCTTT,CASSQGRGNTEAFF
NA,TRBJ2-3,NA,TRBV7-2,TGTGCCAGCAGCTTGACGGATACGCAGTATTTT,CASSLTDTQYF
NA,TRBJ2-5,NA,TRBV5-4,TGTGCCAGCAGCTTATATGAGACCCAGTACTTC,CASSLYETQYF
NA,TRBJ1-1,few,TRBV29-1,TGCAGCGTTGAAGAAGGCAGTTTGAACACTGAAGCTTTCTTT,CSVEEGSLNTEAFF
TRBD2,TRBJ2-1,NA,TRBV10-3,TGTGCCATCAGTGAGGCCAGAGCGGGAGTCACCTACAATGAGCAGTTCTTC,CAISEARAGVTYNEQFF
TRBD1,TRBJ2-5,NA,TRBV4-1,TGCGCCAGCAGCAGGACAGGCCTTGGGGTGGAAGAAGGGACCCAGTACTTC,CASSRTGLGVEEGTQYF
NA,TRBJ1-2,few,TRBV18,TGTGCCAGCTCACCAGTAGCAGCCAACTATGGCTACACCTTC,CASSPVAANYGYTF
NA,TRBJ2-7,few,TRBV5-1,TGCGCCAGCAGCTTGTCGGGGAGCCAGACCAACGAGCAGTACTTC,CASSLSGSQTNEQYF
TRBD2,TRBJ2-3,NA,TRBV11-3,TGTGCCAGCAGCCGCCGACTAGCGGGGTTCACAGATACGCAGTATTTT,CASSRRLAGFTDTQYF
NA,TRBJ2-5,NA,TRBV27,TGTGCCAGCAGTTTGAGTGGAGAACGGACTCCTCCGAGGCAAGAGACCCAGTACTTC,CASSLSGERTPPRQETQYF
TRBD2,TRBJ2-3,few,TRBV30,TGTGCCTGGAGTGACGTTTCTAGCGGGAGTTGGGATACGCAGTATTTT,CAWSDVSSGSWDTQYF
NA,TRBJ1-6,few,TRBV4-1,TGCGCCAGCAGCCAAGAGGCAGCTCAGATGGGTTCACCCCTCCACTTT,CASSQEAAQMGSPLHF
TRBD2,TRBJ2-1,few,TRBV7-3,TGTGCCAGCAGCTTAAGTCCAGGACTAGCGGGAGAGGAGTTCTTC,CASSLSPGLAGEEFF
NA,TRBJ2-4,NA,TRBV2,TGTGCCGGCTCAGGGAGTGGGCGGAACATTCAGTACTTC,CAGSGSGRNIQYF
NA,TRBJ2-3,NA,TRBV9,TGTGCCAGCAGCGTAGGGGGGGCCGGCACAGATACGCAGTATTTT,CASSVGGAGTDTQYF
NA,TRBJ2-7,NA,TRBV6-1,TGTGCCATCAGCAAAGACCTAGACGAGCAGTACTTC,CAISKDLDEQYF
NA,TRBJ1-1,NA,TRBV19,TGTGCCAGTAGTATTGGCCAGGGAGCCAACACTGAAGCTTTCTTT,CASSIGQGANTEAFF
TRBD1,TRBJ1-1,NA,TRBV5-6,TGTGCCAGCAGCCTTATGTTTAAGGGGGCGTTAAACGAAGCTTTCTTT,CASSLMFKGALNEAFF
TRBD1,TRBJ1-2,NA,TRBV28,TGTGCCAGCAGTTTATACGGAGGGGGCTCCCACCGTAACTATGGCTACACCTTC,CASSLYGGGSHRNYGYTF
TRBD1,TRBJ2-3,NA,TRBV30,TGTGCCTGGAGTTGGGACAGGGGGCGAGATACGCAGTATTTT,CAWSWDRGRDTQYF
NA,TRBJ2-1,NA,TRBV5-1,TGCGCCAGCAGCTCCGGGACCTTATACAATGAGCAGTTCTTC,CASSSGTLYNEQFF
NA,TRBJ1-5,NA,TRBV30,TGTGCCTGGAGTGTGCGGGGAGGGATTTCCCAGCCCCAGCATTTT,CAWSVRGGISQPQHF
NA,TRBJ1-1,NA,TRBV20-1,TGCAGTGCTGTGCCTAGGATTGAAGCTTTCTTT,CSAVPRIEAFF
TRBD2,TRBJ2-3,NA,TRBV30,TGTGCCTGGAGTGGAGGAAGCGGGAGTGTAGATACGCAGTATTTT,CAWSGGSGSVDTQYF
NA,TRBJ2-1,few,TRBV7-2,TGTGCCAGCAGCCTCATTGGACTGAACAATGAGCAGTTCTTC,CASSLIGLNNEQFF
TRBD2,TRBJ2-3,few,TRBV5-4,TGTGCCAGCAGCTCGGGACTAGCGTGGGGAGATACGCAGTATTTT,CASSSGLAWGDTQYF
NA,TRBJ2-2,NA,TRBV13,TGTGCCAGCAGCTTTGGACAGAACACCGGGGAGCTGTTTTTT,CASSFGQNTGELFF
TRBD2,TRBJ2-1,NA,TRBV9,TGTGCCAGCAGCGTTAGGACTAGCGGGAGGATTGATGAGCAGTTCTTC,CASSVRTSGRIDEQFF
NA,TRBJ2-7,NA,TRBV4-1,TGCGCCAGCAGCCAAATGTGGGCAGTCCCGGAGCAGTACTTC,CASSQMWAVPEQYF
NA,TRBJ2-2,few,TRBV11-2,TGTGCCAGCAGCAATACACACACCGGGGAGCTGTTTTTT,CASSNTHTGELFF
NA,TRBJ1-2,NA,TRBV7-2,TGTGCCAGCAGCTTAGGAAGCAGGGCTGGCTACACCTTC,CASSLGSRAGYTF